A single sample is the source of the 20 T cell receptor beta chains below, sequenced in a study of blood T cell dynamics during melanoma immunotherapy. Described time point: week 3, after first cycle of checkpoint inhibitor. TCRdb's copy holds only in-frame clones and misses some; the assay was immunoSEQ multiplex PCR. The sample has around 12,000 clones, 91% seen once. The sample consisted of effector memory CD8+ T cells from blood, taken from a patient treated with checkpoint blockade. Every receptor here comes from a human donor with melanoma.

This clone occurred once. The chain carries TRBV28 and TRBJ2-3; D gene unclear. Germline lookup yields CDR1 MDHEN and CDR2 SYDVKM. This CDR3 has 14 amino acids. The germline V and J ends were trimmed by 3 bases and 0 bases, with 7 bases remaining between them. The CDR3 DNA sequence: TGTGCCAGCAGTTTTGCAACTAGCACAGATACGCAGTATTTT. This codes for CASSFATSTDTQYF.

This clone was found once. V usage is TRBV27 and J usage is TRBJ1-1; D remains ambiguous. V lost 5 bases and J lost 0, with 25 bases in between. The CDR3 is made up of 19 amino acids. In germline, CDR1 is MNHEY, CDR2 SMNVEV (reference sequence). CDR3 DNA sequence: TGTGCCAGCAGTGTCAACCTTTTATCACCGAGACGGATGAACACTGAAGCTTTCTTT. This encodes CASSVNLLSPRRMNTEAFF.

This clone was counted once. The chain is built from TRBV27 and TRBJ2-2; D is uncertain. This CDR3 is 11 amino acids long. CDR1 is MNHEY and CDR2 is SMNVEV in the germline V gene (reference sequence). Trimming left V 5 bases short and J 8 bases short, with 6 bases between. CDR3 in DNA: TGTGCCAGCAGTCGCTCAGGGGAGCTGTTTTTT. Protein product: CASSRSGELFF.

This CDR3 reads CASPRGGAPDEQYF. DNA for the CDR3: TGTGCCAGCCCCAGGGGGGGGGCGCCCGACGAGCAGTACTTC. V usage is TRBV21-1 and J usage is TRBJ2-7. TRBV21-1 is assigned pseudogene status. The CDR3 sequence is 14 residues long.

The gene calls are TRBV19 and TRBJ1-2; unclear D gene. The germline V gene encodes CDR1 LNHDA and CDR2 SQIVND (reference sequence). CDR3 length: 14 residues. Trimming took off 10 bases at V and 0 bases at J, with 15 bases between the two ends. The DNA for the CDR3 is TGTGCCACGTTGACCCCACGGGCTAACTATGGCTACACCTTC. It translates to CATLTPRANYGYTF.

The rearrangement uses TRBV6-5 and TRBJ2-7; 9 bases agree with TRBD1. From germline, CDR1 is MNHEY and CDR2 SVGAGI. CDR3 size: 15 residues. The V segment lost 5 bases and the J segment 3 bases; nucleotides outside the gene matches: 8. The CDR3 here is CASSAPGTGYYEQYF. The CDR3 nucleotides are TGTGCCAGCAGTGCCCCCGGGACAGGGTACTACGAGCAGTACTTC.

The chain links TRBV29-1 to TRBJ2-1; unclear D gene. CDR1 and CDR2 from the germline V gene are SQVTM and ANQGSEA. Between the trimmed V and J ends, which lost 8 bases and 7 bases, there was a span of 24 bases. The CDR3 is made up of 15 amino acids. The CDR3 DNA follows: TGCAGCTCTCGTGGATCCGACGGTCTCTGGAATGAGCAGTTCTTC. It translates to CSSRGSDGLWNEQFF.

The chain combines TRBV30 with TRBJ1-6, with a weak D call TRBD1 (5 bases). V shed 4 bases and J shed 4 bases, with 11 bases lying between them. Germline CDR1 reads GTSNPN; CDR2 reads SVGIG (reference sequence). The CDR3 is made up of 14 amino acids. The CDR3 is CAWTEGLYNSPLHF. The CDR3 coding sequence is TGTGCCTGGACCGAGGGGTTATATAATTCACCCCTCCACTTT.

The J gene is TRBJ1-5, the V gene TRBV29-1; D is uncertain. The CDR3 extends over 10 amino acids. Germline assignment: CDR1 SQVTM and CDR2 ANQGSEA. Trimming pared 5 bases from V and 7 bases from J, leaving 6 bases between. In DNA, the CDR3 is TGCAGCGTTTTCAAACAGCCCCAGCATTTT. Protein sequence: CSVFKQPQHF. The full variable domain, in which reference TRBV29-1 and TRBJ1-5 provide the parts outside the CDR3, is SAVISQKPSRDICQRGTSLTIQCQVDSQVTMMFWYRQQPGQSLTLIATANQGSEATYESGFVIDKFPISRPNLTFSTLTVSNMSPEDSSIYLCSVFKQPQHFGDGTRLSIL.

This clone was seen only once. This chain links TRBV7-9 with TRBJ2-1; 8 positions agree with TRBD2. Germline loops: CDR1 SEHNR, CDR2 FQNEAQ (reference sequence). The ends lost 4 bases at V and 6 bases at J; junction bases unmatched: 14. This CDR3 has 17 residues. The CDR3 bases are TGTGCCAGCAGCTCCACGTTGTTGCGGGAGGCCGGCAATGAGCAGTTCTTC. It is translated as CASSSTLLREAGNEQFF. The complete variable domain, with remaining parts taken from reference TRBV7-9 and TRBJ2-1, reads DTGVSQNPRHKITKRGQNVTFRCDPISEHNRLYWYRQTLGQGPEFLTYFQNEAQLEKSRLLSDRFSAERPKGSFSTLEIQRTEQGDSAMYLCASSSTLLREAGNEQFFGPGTRLTVL.

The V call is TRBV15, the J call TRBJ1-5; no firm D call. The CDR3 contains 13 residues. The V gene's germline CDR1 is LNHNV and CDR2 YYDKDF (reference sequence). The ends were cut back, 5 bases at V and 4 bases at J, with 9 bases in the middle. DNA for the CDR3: TGTGCCACCAGCGAGGAGAGTAATCAGCCCCAGCATTTT. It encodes CATSEESNQPQHF.

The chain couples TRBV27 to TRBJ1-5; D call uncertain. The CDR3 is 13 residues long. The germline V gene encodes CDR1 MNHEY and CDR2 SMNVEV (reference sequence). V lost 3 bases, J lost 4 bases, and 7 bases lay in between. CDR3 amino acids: CASSFGGNQPQHF. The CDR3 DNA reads TGTGCCAGCAGTTTTGGTGGGAATCAGCCCCAGCATTTT.

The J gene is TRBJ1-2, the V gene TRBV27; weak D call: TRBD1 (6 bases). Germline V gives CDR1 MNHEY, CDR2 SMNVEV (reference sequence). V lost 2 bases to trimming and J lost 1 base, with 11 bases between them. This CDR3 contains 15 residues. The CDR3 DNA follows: TGTGCCAGCAGTTTAGCAACAGGGAATAACTATGGCTACACCTTC. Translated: CASSLATGNNYGYTF.

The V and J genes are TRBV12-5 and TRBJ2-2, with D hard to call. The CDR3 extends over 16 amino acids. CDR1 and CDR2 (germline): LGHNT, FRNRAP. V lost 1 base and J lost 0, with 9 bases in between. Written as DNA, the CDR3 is TGTGCTAGTGGTTTGGATTCTCTTCCGAACACCGGGGAGCTGTTTTTT. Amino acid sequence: CASGLDSLPNTGELFF.

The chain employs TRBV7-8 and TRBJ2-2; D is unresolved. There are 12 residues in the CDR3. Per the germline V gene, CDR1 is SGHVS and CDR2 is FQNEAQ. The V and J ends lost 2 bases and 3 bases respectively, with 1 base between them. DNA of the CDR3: TGTGCCAGCAGCTTATACACCGGGGAGCTGTTTTTT. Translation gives CASSLYTGELFF.

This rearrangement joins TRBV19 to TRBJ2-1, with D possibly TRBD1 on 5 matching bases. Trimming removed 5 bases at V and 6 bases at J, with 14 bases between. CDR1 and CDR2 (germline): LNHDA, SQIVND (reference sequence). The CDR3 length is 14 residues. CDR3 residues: CASSAYQGSNEQFF. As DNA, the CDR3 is TGTGCCAGTAGTGCTTACCAGGGCTCCAATGAGCAGTTCTTC.

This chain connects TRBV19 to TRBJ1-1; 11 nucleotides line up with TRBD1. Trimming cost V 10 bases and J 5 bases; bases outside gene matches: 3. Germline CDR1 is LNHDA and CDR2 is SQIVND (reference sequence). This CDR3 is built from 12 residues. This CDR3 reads CATGTGGTEAFF. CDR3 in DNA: TGTGCCACCGGGACAGGGGGAACTGAAGCTTTCTTT.

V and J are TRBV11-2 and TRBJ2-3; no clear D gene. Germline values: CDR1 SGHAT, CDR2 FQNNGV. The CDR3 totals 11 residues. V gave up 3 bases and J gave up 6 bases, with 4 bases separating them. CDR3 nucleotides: TGTGCCAGCAGCTTCAGGGATACGCAGTATTTT. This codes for CASSFRDTQYF.

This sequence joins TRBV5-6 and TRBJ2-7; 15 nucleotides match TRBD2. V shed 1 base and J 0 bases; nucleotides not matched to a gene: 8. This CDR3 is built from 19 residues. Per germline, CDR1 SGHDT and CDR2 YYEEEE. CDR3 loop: CASSLRRGLAGGHSYEQYF. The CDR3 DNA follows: TGTGCCAGCAGCTTGAGGCGGGGACTAGCGGGAGGCCACTCCTACGAGCAGTACTTC.

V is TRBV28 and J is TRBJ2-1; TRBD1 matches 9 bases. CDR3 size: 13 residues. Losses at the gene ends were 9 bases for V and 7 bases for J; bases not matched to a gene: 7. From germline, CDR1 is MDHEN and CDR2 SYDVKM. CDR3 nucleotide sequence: TGTGCCAGTCTCGGGACAGGGCTTAATGAGCAGTTCTTC. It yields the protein CASLGTGLNEQFF.